This entry describes one TCR beta chain. There are a few counts of this clonotype. Its binding antigen is unknown. No per-base quality is available; no much larger clone lies one base away. This record comes from a study of blood T cells in healthy people across ages (dated by TCRdb to between 2015 and 2016). Study-level background: Template switching captured roughly one uniquely barcoded TCR beta cDNA molecule per two T cells in model experiments. To track age-related changes in TCR beta repertoire diversity, the study relied on deep sequencing normalized with unique cDNA molecular identifiers. The donors were split into four age groups: young (average about 16 years), middle-aged (39), aged (over 55) and long-lived (roughly 88). To avoid experimental bias, donors of different ages were distributed randomly across sequencing lanes. The study analyzed two additional independent replicas of 1 million unique cDNA reads from the same blood draw for two donors, one aged 18 to 30 and one aged 80 or older.

Findings and caveats that apply to the study as a whole: Estimates of total diversity based on one million sequenced T cells were regarded as lower bounds and as underestimates. Compared with the aged group, the long-lived group had more naive CD4+ T cells, fewer expanded clones and increased TCR diversity, suggesting age selection. Bulk unsorted PBMC profiling prevented conclusive comparison of naive and antigen-experienced compartments. Donor CMV infection status was unknown, potentially confounding age-related changes in expanded clonotypes. Observed TCR beta diversity correlated strongly with the percentage of naive T cells measured by flow cytometry. As age increased, observed TCR beta diversity per million T cells dropped in a roughly linear way, and a significant reduction was already evident by age about 40.

The germline V gene (reference sequence) gives CDR1 as DFQATT and CDR2 as SNEGSKA. From the cysteine through the phenylalanine, the CDR3 covers 15 amino acids. Just CDR3 DNA is preserved here, 45 bases in frame from base 1. Library construction relied on 5' RACE. The reads were generated on an Illumina HiSeq 2500. A second PCR of roughly 7 to 11 cycles was performed with a sample-barcoded 5' primer and a J-beta primer mix. A template-switch 5' adaptor carrying 12 random nucleotides introduced a unique molecular identifier onto each TCR beta cDNA molecule. At least 2.5 million CDR3-containing paired-end reads were obtained from each sample. First-strand cDNA was synthesized from all RNA with the Mint cDNA synthesis kit, primed by a TRBC-specific oligonucleotide. All cDNA was treated with uracil-DNA glycosylase and then went through a first 18-cycle PCR with the universal primers M1SS and BC2_uni_R. The authors' pipeline ran thus. For normalization, 1 million high-quality reads, each with a distinct molecular identifier, were randomly selected from each sample. Instead of being binned into consensus sequences, reads that shared molecular identifiers were thrown out. MiTCR, set to a Q25 quality threshold and the strictest error-elimination algorithm, was used for CDR3 identification, clonotype clustering and error correction. Lower-bound total TCR beta diversity was estimated with a nonparametric unseen species model using Euler transformation. Clones were called with MiXCR by TCRdb after fastp trimmed the public reads at Q25, and only in-frame beta chains were retained. Entries are consolidated by CDR3 protein sequence, retaining the most common genes and DNA. These V and J calls originate from TCRdb's pipeline instead of the authors' own analysis. The sample has over 600,000 distinct CDR3 sequences on record, under 25% of them singletons. The ten largest clones take up more than 3% of the sample.

Systemically healthy Caucasian individuals from Russia, 39 in total and aged roughly 6 to 100 years, were included as donors. Each donor gave ten milliliters of peripheral blood, drawn into EDTA-treated Vacutainer tubes. Ficoll-Paque density-gradient centrifugation was used to isolate PBMCs, with at least 6.5 million per sample. Trizol reagent was used to extract total RNA from the PBMCs, yielding at least 5 micrograms per sample. Naive CD45RAhigh/CD27high T cell percentages were measured by flow cytometry on a PBMC aliquot from every donor. The rearrangement joined TRBV20-1 to TRBJ2-5; the junction holds 15 bases that match TRBD2. With the DNA end fitting TRBJ2-7 better, the J assignment may be wrong. The specimen sequenced was blood. The receptor comes from a man aged 65 to 85 in good health. DNA sequence: TGCAGTGCTCGGGGACTAGCGGGAGGACCCTACGAGCAGTACTTC. Its coded protein is CSARGLAGGPYEQYF.